What follows are 10 T cell receptor beta chains derived from one specimen sequenced in a study of OX40 agonist ivuxolimab in advanced cancers. Libraries were prepared through the immunoSEQ multiplex PCR assay. TCRdb took over this immuneACCESS table, retaining in-frame rearrangements with V and J assigned. Such tables are incomplete; in checked studies, under half of the missing clones stem from an unresolved V gene, and the remainder is unexplained. The sample table shows 62,000 or so clones, and 85% are seen once. The ten top clones hold 3.7% of the sample. The specimen was CD4+ or CD8+ T cells sorted from blood, collected in a trial of the OX40 agonist ivuxolimab. The receptors shown here come from an adult with an advanced solid tumor such as melanoma, head and neck, liver or kidney cancer.

The chain has TRBV2 and TRBJ2-5; D is ambiguous. The V gene's germline CDR1 is SNHLY and CDR2 FYNNEI. This CDR3 has 11 residues. V was cut by 8 bases and J by 5 bases, with 9 bases left in between. CDR3 DNA: TGTGCCAGCGAGGTGGGGGAGACCCAGTACTTC. It yields the protein CASEVGETQYF.

The V call is TRBV6-6, the J call TRBJ2-7; TRBD2 matches 7 bases. V was pared by 5 bases and J by 6 bases, with 7 bases of the junction left unmatched. This CDR3 region has 13 residues. CDR1 and CDR2 (germline): MNHNY, SVGAGI (reference sequence). CDR3 loop: CASSSGTAVEQYF. CDR3 nucleotides: TGTGCCAGCAGTAGCGGGACTGCGGTCGAGCAGTACTTC.

V gene TRBV6-8 combines with J gene TRBJ2-7, with TRBD1 as a possible D gene (6 bases). Germline CDR1 reads MNHGY; CDR2 reads SAAAGT. The CDR3 spans 15 residues. The germline V and J ends were trimmed by 6 bases and 0 bases, with 15 bases remaining between them. The CDR3: CASSPLGGPSYEQYF. Here the CDR3 DNA reads TGTGCCAGCAGCCCCCTAGGGGGACCCTCCTACGAGCAGTACTTC.

The chain is built from TRBV19 and TRBJ1-4, with D unresolved. Trimming cost V 3 bases and J 8 bases, with 10 bases left between them. The germline CDR1 and CDR2 sequences are LNHDA and SQIVND (reference sequence). The CDR3 length is 13 residues. The chain's CDR3 is CASSMETEEKLFF. The CDR3 DNA follows: TGTGCCAGTAGTATGGAAACAGAAGAAAAACTGTTTTTT.

This clone showed up just once. V is TRBV28 and J is TRBJ1-2, with D maybe TRBD1 (6 bases). V shed 3 bases and J shed 8 bases, with 10 bases lying between them. CDR1 is MDHEN and CDR2 is SYDVKM in the germline V gene. The CDR3 consists of 12 residues. CDR3 loop: CASSFFQGGYTF. In DNA form, the CDR3 reads TGTGCCAGCAGTTTCTTCCAGGGGGGCTACACCTTC.

The V call is TRBV5-1, the J call TRBJ2-7, with D possibly matching TRBD1 (7 bases). The ends were cut back, 1 base at V and 0 bases at J, with 11 bases in the middle. There are 15 residues in the CDR3. Germline CDR1 SGHRS, CDR2 YFSETQ. As DNA, the CDR3 is TGCGCCAGCAGCTTGCAGGGGGGAGACTCCTACGAGCAGTACTTC. Encoded protein: CASSLQGGDSYEQYF.

The chain recombines TRBV11-3 with TRBJ2-7, with 9 bases fitting TRBD2. The germline V gene encodes CDR1 SGHNT and CDR2 YENEEA. V dropped 2 bases and J dropped 7; count of bases not matched to a gene: 15. CDR3 size: 17 residues. CDR3 DNA sequence: TGTGCCAGCAGCTTACCTGAGCGGTTAGCGGGAGTAAGTGAGCAGTACTTC. Its protein is CASSLPERLAGVSEQYF.

The chain uses TRBV10-1 and TRBJ1-5; D unresolved. This CDR3 contains 17 residues. Trimming pared 8 bases from V and 6 bases from J, leaving 26 bases between. Germline CDR1 and CDR2: WNHNN and SYGVQD (reference sequence). CDR3 DNA sequence: TGCGCCAGCTTGACCAGGACGGGAACGATTAAGGCTCAGCCCCAGCATTTT. It translates to CASLTRTGTIKAQPQHF.

This chain joins TRBV30 and TRBJ1-5; the D is unclear. This CDR3 contains 14 residues. Trimming removed 7 bases from V and 11 bases from J, with 24 bases in between. CDR1 GTSNPN and CDR2 SVGIG come from the germline V gene (reference sequence). CDR3 loop: CAYDLAGSGEAQHF. The CDR3 bases are TGTGCCTACGACCTCGCGGGTTCCGGGGAGGCCCAGCATTTT. The entire variable domain, with the rest obtained from reference TRBV30 and TRBJ1-5, is as follows: SQTIHQWPATLVQPVGSPLSLECTVEGTSNPNLYWYRQAAGRGLQLLFYSVGIGQISSEVPQNLSASRPQDRQFILSSKKLLLSDSGFYLCAYDLAGSGEAQHFGDGTRLSIL.

The genes are TRBV7-2 and TRBJ2-5, with 8 positions matching TRBD2. The CDR3 covers 14 residues. Germline V CDR1 and CDR2: SGHTA, FQGNSA. V lost 4 bases, J lost 5 bases, and 6 bases stayed unmatched. CDR3 sequence: CASSSQPGGETQYF. The CDR3 DNA reads TGTGCCAGCAGCTCACAACCGGGGGGGGAGACCCAGTACTTC.